Many counts were recorded for the clone carrying this T cell receptor (beta chain). Its specificity is not known. This sample was taken from a study of blood T cells in healthy people across ages. Across the study: Per two T cells, template switching captured roughly one barcoded beta molecule. The study, taken as a whole, reports: With unsorted PBMCs, a conclusive comparison of naive versus antigen-experienced cells was not possible. Greater diversity and more naive CD4+ cells were seen in long-lived donors than in aged donors.

The ends were cut back, 2 bases at V and 1 base at J, with 9 bases in the middle. Germline V lookup: CDR1 SGHVS, CDR2 FQNEAQ. This CDR3 region has 15 residues. Sample-barcoded 5' priming and a J-beta primer mix drove a second PCR of about 6 to 12 cycles. With 12 random nucleotides, a template-switch adaptor tagged each individual cDNA molecule. In TCRdb, the 5' RACE reads were re-called with MiXCR into one record per CDR3 protein. Of 1.5 million to 2 million distinct CDR3 sequences detected, roughly a third appear once; the ten largest clones hold approximately 10%. The chain couples TRBV7-8 to TRBJ2-1; D gene uncertain. This clonotype was sampled from a woman in her 30s in good health. Sequenced material: blood. This CDR3 reads CASSLTSRSYNEQFF. DNA for the CDR3: TGTGCCAGCAGCTTAACTTCTAGATCCTACAATGAGCAGTTCTTC.